Presented here are 30 T cell receptor beta chains from one specimen sequenced in a study of T cell repertoires in cytomegalovirus infection. TCRdb analysed the reads with MiXCR anew, one entry per CDR3 protein. Of about 740,000 distinct CDR3 sequences listed, approximately 40% were seen once; the top ten hold more than 2.5%. Material for sequencing was PBMCs. These TCRs come from a human donor in good health (CMV status not recorded). Some clones in this sample may be carry-over from other donors' samples.

The chain couples TRBV7-9 to TRBJ2-3; 11 bases agree with TRBD1. V was pared by 6 bases and J by 4 bases, with 3 bases of the junction left unmatched. From germline, CDR1 is SEHNR and CDR2 FQNEAQ (reference sequence). CDR3 size: 14 residues. For the CDR3, the DNA is TGTGCCAGCAGGCCGGGACAGGGGGCAGATACGCAGTATTTT. It codes for CASRPGQGADTQYF. Based on the CDR3 plus reference TRBV7-9 and TRBJ2-3, the full variable domain is DTGVSQNPRHKITKRGQNVTFRCDPISEHNRLYWYRQTLGQGPEFLTYFQNEAQLEKSRLLSDRFSAERPKGSFSTLEIQRTEQGDSAMYLCASRPGQGADTQYFGPGTRLTVL.

The V gene is TRBV7-2, the J gene TRBJ2-7, with a tentative D call TRBD2 (5 bases). CDR3 length: 11 amino acids. Germline-derived CDR1 and CDR2 are SGHTA and FQGNSA. V gave up 6 bases and J gave up 2 bases, with 5 bases separating them. The CDR3 reads CASRLAYEQYF. Written as DNA, the CDR3 is TGTGCCAGCAGACTAGCCTACGAGCAGTACTTC.

The chain is built from TRBV27 and TRBJ2-1, with D unclear. Trimming stripped 4 bases from V and 8 bases from J, with 12 bases between. CDR3 length: 13 residues. Germline V gene lookup returns CDR1 MNHEY and CDR2 SMNVEV (reference sequence). The CDR3 DNA sequence: TGTGCCAGCAGTTCTATCCAGTACTATGAGCAGTTCTTC. Residues: CASSSIQYYEQFF.

The chain has TRBV12-3 or TRBV12-4 and TRBJ1-6; 7 bases fit TRBD1. The CDR3 has 17 residues. Trimming took 5 bases from V and 0 from J; bases not matched to a gene: 7. CDR3 loop: CASSPGQLSSYNSPLHF. The CDR3 region has the DNA TGTGCCAGCAGTCCGGGACAGCTTAGCTCCTATAATTCACCCCTCCACTTT.

Concerning this clonotype: This may be a read error, as it is one base from a much larger clone. The V and J genes are TRBV28 and TRBJ2-4; TRBD1 is a possible D gene (5 bases). The CDR3 loop spans 17 amino acids. Germline CDR1 reads MDHEN; CDR2 reads SYDVKM. CDR3 nucleotide sequence: TGTGCCAGCAGTTTATCGTACAGGCTTCAGGCCAAAAACATTCAGTGCTTC. Its translation is CASSLSYRLQAKNIQCF.

This clonotype has a single count. The V call is TRBV5-1, the J call TRBJ2-2, with a tentative D call TRBD1 (6 bases). CDR1 is SGHRS and CDR2 is YFSETQ in the germline V gene. V was shortened by 2 bases and J by 2 bases, with 10 bases between the two germline ends. There are 15 residues in the CDR3. This CDR3 reads CASSFGQINTGELFF. CDR3 coding DNA: TGCGCCAGCAGCTTCGGACAGATTAACACCGGGGAGCTGTTTTTT.

This chain joins TRBV5-1 and TRBJ2-7; the D gene is possibly TRBD1 (6 bases). V lost 1 base and J 3 bases, leaving 11 bases between the germline ends. The CDR3 runs to 14 residues. Germline CDR1 SGHRS, CDR2 YFSETQ. The chain's CDR3 is CASSLIAGDYEQYF. CDR3 sequence (DNA): TGCGCCAGCAGCTTGATTGCAGGGGACTACGAGCAGTACTTC.

Only a few counts were recorded for this clonotype. The chain is built from TRBV4-1 and TRBJ2-7; 7 bases are a match to TRBD1. The germline CDR1 and CDR2 sequences are MGHRA and YSYEKL. V was clipped by 5 bases and J by 0 bases; unmatched bases: 7. This CDR3 region has 15 residues. CDR3 DNA: TGCGCCAGCAGCGACCCGGGACAGACCTCCTACGAGCAGTACTTC. Its protein product is CASSDPGQTSYEQYF.

This chain connects TRBV6-5 to TRBJ2-7; 8 bases map to TRBD1. The V and J ends lost 2 bases and 5 bases, in that order; junction bases with no gene match: 2. This CDR3 is built from 13 residues. Germline V gives CDR1 MNHEY, CDR2 SVGAGI. CDR3 DNA sequence: TGTGCCAGCAGTTACGGGACAGGCGACGAGCAGTACTTC. Translating gives CASSYGTGDEQYF.

The chain uses TRBV7-2 and TRBJ1-4; D perhaps matches TRBD1 (5 bases). In germline, CDR1 is SGHTA, CDR2 FQGNSA. The germline V and J ends were trimmed by 4 bases and 5 bases, with 11 bases remaining between them. This CDR3 has 14 residues. CDR3 protein: CASSWDGENEKLFF. Here the CDR3 DNA reads TGTGCCAGCAGCTGGGACGGGGAAAATGAAAAACTGTTTTTT.

The V and J genes are TRBV6-2 or TRBV6-3 and TRBJ2-7; 9 nucleotides align to TRBD2. With V trimmed by 6 bases and J by 3 bases, 9 bases remained unmatched. The CDR3 is made up of 15 amino acids. From germline, CDR1 is MNHEY and CDR2 SVGEGT. DNA of the CDR3: TGTGCCAGCAGCCTAGAGACTAGCGGCTTCTACGAGCAGTACTTC. It is translated as CASSLETSGFYEQYF.

The V call is TRBV28, the J call TRBJ1-1, with TRBD1 matching 8 bases. Losses at the gene ends were 10 bases for V and 0 bases for J; bases not matched to a gene: 4. CDR1 is MDHEN and CDR2 is SYDVKM in the germline V gene. The CDR3 loop spans 13 amino acids. CDR3 sequence (DNA): TGTGCCATCACAGGGGGACTGAACACTGAAGCTTTCTTT. This encodes CAITGGLNTEAFF.

The table lists this clonotype with many counts. The rearrangement links TRBV12-3 or TRBV12-4 to TRBJ1-1, with D perhaps matching TRBD1 (6 bases). The CDR3 has 16 residues. V was shortened by 5 bases and J by 4 bases, with 20 bases between the two germline ends. CDR3 sequence: CASSPRSQGLSTEAFF. The CDR3 nucleotides are TGTGCCAGCAGTCCCCGGTCACAGGGACTGAGCACTGAAGCTTTCTTT.

The rearrangement links TRBV19 to TRBJ1-4; no clear D gene. The germline V gene has CDR1 LNHDA and CDR2 SQIVND (reference sequence). With 4 bases removed from V and 5 bases from J, the gap between germline ends came to 11 bases. The CDR3 contains 14 residues. CDR3 amino acids: CASSTAGPNEKLFF. The CDR3 DNA sequence: TGTGCCAGTAGTACGGCGGGTCCGAATGAAAAACTGTTTTTT.

As concerns this clonotype: The germline gene is not matched at one end of the junction; a read error may be the cause. The chain is built from TRBV4-1 and TRBJ2-1, with TRBD2 matching 8 bases. The CDR3 consists of 15 residues. Germline assignment: CDR1 MGHRA and CDR2 YSYEKL. DNA for the CDR3: TGCGCCAGCTGCTCGGGACTAGATAATTACAATGAGCCGTTCTTC. Protein product: CASCSGLDNYNEPFF.

There are a few counts of this clonotype. The chain has TRBV24-1 and TRBJ2-1, with D tentatively TRBD2 (6 bases). Germline V gives CDR1 KGHDR, CDR2 SFDVKD. V gave up 5 bases and J gave up 2 bases, with 18 bases separating them. The CDR3 covers 17 residues. CDR3 bases: TGTGCCACCAGTGCCGCAACCGGGAGCAGGCCCTACAATGAGCAGTTCTTC. It codes for CATSAATGSRPYNEQFF.

The chain uses TRBV6-5 and TRBJ1-4, with 7 bases identical to TRBD1. From germline, CDR1 is MNHEY and CDR2 SVGAGI. V dropped 5 bases and J dropped 4; count of bases not matched to a gene: 4. CDR3 length: 14 residues. CDR3 sequence: CASSPGGYNEKLFF. As DNA, the CDR3 is TGTGCCAGCAGTCCAGGGGGGTATAATGAAAAACTGTTTTTT.

This rearrangement joins TRBV20-1 to TRBJ1-6; D not certain. Germline lookup yields CDR1 DFQATT and CDR2 SNEGSKA (reference sequence). V shed 2 bases and J shed 0 bases, with 8 bases lying between them. The CDR3 has 15 amino acids. The CDR3 reads CSARMVVSYNSPLHF. In DNA form, the CDR3 reads TGCAGTGCTAGAATGGTGGTCTCCTATAATTCACCCCTCCACTTT.

The chain uses TRBV5-6 and TRBJ1-5; 8 nucleotides align to TRBD1. Germline CDR1 and CDR2: SGHDT and YYEEEE. CDR3 length: 12 amino acids. The V segment lost 4 bases and the J segment 9 bases; nucleotides outside the gene matches: 3. CDR3 sequence (DNA): TGTGCCAGCAGCCGACAGGGGAGGCCCCAGCATTTT. As protein: CASSRQGRPQHF. Full variable domain (missing parts from reference TRBV5-6 and TRBJ1-5): DAGVTQSPTHLIKTRGQQVTLRCSPKSGHDTVSWYQQALGQGPQFIFQYYEEEERQRGNFPDRFSGHQFPNYSSELNVNALLLGDSALYLCASSRQGRPQHFGDGTRLSIL.

The genes are TRBV29-1 and TRBJ1-6; TRBD1 matches at 11 bases. With V trimmed by 7 bases and J by 9 bases, 8 bases remained unmatched. CDR1 is SQVTM and CDR2 is ANQGSEA in the germline V gene. The CDR3 consists of 14 residues. The CDR3 is CSAGQGANGSPLHF. CDR3 in DNA: TGCAGCGCCGGACAGGGGGCGAATGGTTCACCCCTCCACTTT.

This chain uses TRBV28 with TRBJ2-2, with 12 nucleotides matching TRBD2. The trim removed 4 bases at V and 3 bases at J, leaving 15 bases unmatched. Germline V CDR1 and CDR2: MDHEN, SYDVKM. The CDR3 sequence is 20 residues long. The CDR3 loop reads CASSSGLTSGRRGDTGELFF. DNA of the CDR3: TGTGCCAGCAGTTCGGGACTGACTAGCGGGAGAAGGGGGGACACCGGGGAGCTGTTTTTT.

To note about this clonotype: A much larger clone is a single base away; this may be a read error. The V call is TRBV28, the J call TRBJ2-6; 7 bases agree with TRBD2. Germline V lookup: CDR1 MDHEN, CDR2 SYDVKM. The CDR3 length is 15 residues. V gave up 10 bases and J gave up 0 bases; unmatched junction bases: 6. In nucleotides, the CDR3 is TGTGCCAACATGTCGGGGGGCTCTGGGGCCAACGTCCTGACTTTC. As protein: CANMSGGSGANVLTF.

This clonotype has only one observation. V and J are TRBV2 and TRBJ2-7; 7 bases are shared with TRBD1. CDR1 and CDR2 (germline): SNHLY, FYNNEI. This CDR3 region has 14 residues. J was trimmed by 4 bases and V by 2 bases; bases with no gene match: 5. For the CDR3, the DNA is TGTGCCAGCAGTGAAAGGACAGGATTATACGAGCAGTACTTC. It yields the protein CASSERTGLYEQYF.

The chain recombines TRBV2 with TRBJ1-5; no definite D call. The V and J ends lost 6 bases and 0 bases respectively, with 12 bases between them. Germline V gene lookup returns CDR1 SNHLY and CDR2 FYNNEI. The CDR3 runs to 15 residues. Here the CDR3 reads CASRKDKLSNQPQHF. CDR3 nucleotide sequence: TGTGCCAGCAGGAAAGACAAGCTTAGCAATCAGCCCCAGCATTTT. Full variable domain (remainder filled in from reference TRBV2 and TRBJ1-5): EPEVTQTPSHQVTQMGQEVILRCVPISNHLYFYWYRQILGQKVEFLVSFYNNEISEKSEIFDDQFSVERPDGSNFTLKIRSTKLEDSAMYFCASRKDKLSNQPQHFGDGTRLSIL.

The chain uses TRBV4-1 and TRBJ2-5; the D gene is possibly TRBD1 (5 bases). Germline-derived CDR1 and CDR2 are MGHRA and YSYEKL. This CDR3 has 13 residues. Trimming left V 2 bases short and J 6 bases short, with 10 bases between. The DNA for the CDR3 is TGCGCCAGCAGCCAACGGCAGGGCAAGACCCAGTACTTC. It specifies CASSQRQGKTQYF.

This clonotype has a handful of counts. V gene TRBV5-1 combines with J gene TRBJ2-7, with D hard to call. The V gene lost 0 bases and the J gene lost 2 bases, with 15 bases spanning the gap. Per germline, CDR1 SGHRS and CDR2 YFSETQ. The CDR3 runs 16 residues. The CDR3 DNA reads TGCGCCAGCAGCTTGGGTCCGCCCGAAGGGACCTACGAGCAGTACTTC. It is translated as CASSLGPPEGTYEQYF.

This clonotype turned up a few times. The chain has TRBV3-1 and TRBJ2-2; D tentatively reads TRBD1 or TRBD2 (6 bases each). V was clipped by 10 bases and J by 7 bases, with 19 bases between them. CDR3 length: 14 amino acids. The germline CDR1 and CDR2 sequences are LGHDT and YNNKEL (reference sequence). CDR3 nucleotides: TGTGCCACCCGAAAGAGGGGGGATATCGGGGAGCTGTTTTTT. Its protein product is CATRKRGDIGELFF. The variable domain in full, with the rest retrieved from reference TRBV3-1 and TRBJ2-2, is DTAVSQTPKYLVTQMGNDKSIKCEQNLGHDTMYWYKQDSKKFLKIMFSYNNKELIINETVPNRFSPKSPDKAHLNLHINSLELGDSAVYFCATRKRGDIGELFFGEGSRLTVL.

V gene TRBV2 combines with J gene TRBJ1-6; 8 bases are a match to TRBD1. Germline V CDR1 and CDR2: SNHLY, FYNNEI. After removal of 6 bases from V and 5 bases from J, the junction contained 3 bases not matched to a gene. The CDR3 has 14 residues. CDR3 residues: CASRAGGNNSPLHF. In DNA, the CDR3 is TGTGCCAGCAGGGCAGGGGGCAATAATTCACCCCTCCACTTT.

This clonotype has more than one count but fewer than ten. The rearrangement joins TRBV12-3 or TRBV12-4 to TRBJ2-1, with 8 bases fitting TRBD2. After removal of 3 bases from V and 8 bases from J, the junction contained 3 bases not matched to a gene. CDR3 length equals 13 residues. CDR3: CASSFRGGDEQFF. In DNA form, the CDR3 reads TGTGCCAGCAGTTTTCGGGGGGGCGATGAGCAGTTCTTC.

Comment on this clonotype: At one boundary the junction diverges from the germline segment, which might be a read error. This chain connects TRBV5-3 to TRBJ1-5; possibly TRBD1 for D (5 bases). TRBV5-3 counts as an open reading frame of uncertain function. CDR3 length equals 16 residues. DNA of the CDR3: TGTGCCAGCAGCTTTGTGGGGGGAGACAGCAATCAGCCCCAGCATTTT. Translating it yields CASSFVGGDSNQPQHF.